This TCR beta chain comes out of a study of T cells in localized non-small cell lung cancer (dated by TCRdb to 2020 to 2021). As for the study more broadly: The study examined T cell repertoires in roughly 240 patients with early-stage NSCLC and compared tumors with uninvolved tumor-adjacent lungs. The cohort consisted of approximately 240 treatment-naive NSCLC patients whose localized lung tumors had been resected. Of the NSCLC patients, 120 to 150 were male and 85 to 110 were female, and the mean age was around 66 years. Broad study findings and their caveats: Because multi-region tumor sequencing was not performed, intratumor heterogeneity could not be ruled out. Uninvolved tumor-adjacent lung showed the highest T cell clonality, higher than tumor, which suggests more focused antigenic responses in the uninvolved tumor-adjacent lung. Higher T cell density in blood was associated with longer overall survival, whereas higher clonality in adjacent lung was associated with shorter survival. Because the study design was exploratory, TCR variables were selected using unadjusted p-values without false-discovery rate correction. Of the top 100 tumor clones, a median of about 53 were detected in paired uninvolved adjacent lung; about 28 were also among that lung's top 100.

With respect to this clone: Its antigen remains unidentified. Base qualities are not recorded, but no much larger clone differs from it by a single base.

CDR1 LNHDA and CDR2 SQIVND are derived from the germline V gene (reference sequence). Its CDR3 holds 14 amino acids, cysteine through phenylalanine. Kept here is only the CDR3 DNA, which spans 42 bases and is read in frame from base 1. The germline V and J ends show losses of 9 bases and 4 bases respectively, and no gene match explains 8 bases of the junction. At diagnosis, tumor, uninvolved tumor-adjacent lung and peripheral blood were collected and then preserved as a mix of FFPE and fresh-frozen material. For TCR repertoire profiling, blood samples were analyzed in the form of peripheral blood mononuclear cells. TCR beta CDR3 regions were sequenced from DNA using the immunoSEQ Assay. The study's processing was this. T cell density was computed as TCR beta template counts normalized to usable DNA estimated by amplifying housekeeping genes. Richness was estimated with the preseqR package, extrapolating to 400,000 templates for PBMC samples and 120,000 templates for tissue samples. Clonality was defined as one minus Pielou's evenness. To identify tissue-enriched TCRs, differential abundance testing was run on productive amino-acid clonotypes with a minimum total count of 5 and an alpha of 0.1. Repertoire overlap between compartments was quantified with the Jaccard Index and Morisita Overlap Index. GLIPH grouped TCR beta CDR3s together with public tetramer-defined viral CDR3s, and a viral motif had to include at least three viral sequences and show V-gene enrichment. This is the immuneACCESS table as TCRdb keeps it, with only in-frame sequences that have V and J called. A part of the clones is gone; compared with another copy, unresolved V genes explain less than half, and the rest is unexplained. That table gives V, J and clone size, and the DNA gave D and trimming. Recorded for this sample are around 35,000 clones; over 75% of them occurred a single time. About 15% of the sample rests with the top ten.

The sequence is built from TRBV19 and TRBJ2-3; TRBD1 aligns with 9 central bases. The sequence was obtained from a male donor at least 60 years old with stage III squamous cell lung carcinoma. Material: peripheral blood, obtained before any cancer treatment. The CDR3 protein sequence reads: CASSFTGGADTQYF. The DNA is TGTGCCAGCAGCTTTACAGGGGGCGCAGATACGCAGTATTTT. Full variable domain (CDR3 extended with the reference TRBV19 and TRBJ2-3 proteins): DGGITQSPKYLFRKEGQNVTLSCEQNLNHDAMYWYRQDPGQGLRLIYYSQIVNDFQKGDIAEGYSVSREKKESFPLTVTSAQKNPTAFYLCASSFTGGADTQYFGPGTRLTVL.